This T cell receptor beta chain was observed in a study of T cell responses to AZD1222 COVID-19 vaccine. The CDR3 extends over 16 amino acids. CDR1 is LNHDA, CDR2 SQIVND, per germline (reference sequence). Germline trimming cut 8 bases from V and 4 bases from J; bases unmatched to any gene: 13. Data came from immunoSEQ multiplex PCR; TCRdb stores just in-frame clones and leaves some out. Of 110,000 to 150,000 clones in the sample, roughly nine tenths are singletons; the top ten hold around 1.5%. Source: peripheral blood, taken on day 0 of AZD1222 vaccination. J is TRBJ1-1 and V is TRBV19, with 10 bases lining up with TRBD1. This clonotype was sampled from an adult in good health. In DNA, the CDR3 is TGTGCCAGTCAATTAGTGAGCGACAGGGGGCTCACTGAAGCTTTCTTT. This sequence encodes CASQLVSDRGLTEAFF.